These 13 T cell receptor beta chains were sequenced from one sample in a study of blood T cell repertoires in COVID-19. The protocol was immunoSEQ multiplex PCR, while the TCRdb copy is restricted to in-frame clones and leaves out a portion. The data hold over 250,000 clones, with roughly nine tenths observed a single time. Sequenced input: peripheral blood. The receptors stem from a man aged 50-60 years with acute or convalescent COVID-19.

The CDR3 sequence is CASSDRTGAYGYTF. CDR3 nucleotides: TGTGCCAGCAGTGATAGGACAGGGGCCTATGGCTACACCTTC. The V and J genes are TRBV2 and TRBJ1-2, with 9 bases lining up with TRBD1. The V and J ends lost 3 bases and 4 bases, in that order; junction bases with no gene match: 3. The CDR3 sequence is 14 residues long. Germline CDR1 reads SNHLY; CDR2 reads FYNNEI. Full variable domain (outside the CDR3, taken from reference TRBV2 and TRBJ1-2): EPEVTQTPSHQVTQMGQEVILRCVPISNHLYFYWYRQILGQKVEFLVSFYNNEISEKSEIFDDQFSVERPDGSNFTLKIRSTKLEDSAMYFCASSDRTGAYGYTFGSGTRLTVV.

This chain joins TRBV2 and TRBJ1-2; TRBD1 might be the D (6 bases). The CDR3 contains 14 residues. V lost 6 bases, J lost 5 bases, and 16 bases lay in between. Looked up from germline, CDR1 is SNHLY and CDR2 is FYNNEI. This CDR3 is CASRWTEGTYGYTF. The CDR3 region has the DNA TGTGCCAGCAGATGGACAGAGGGAACATATGGCTACACCTTC.

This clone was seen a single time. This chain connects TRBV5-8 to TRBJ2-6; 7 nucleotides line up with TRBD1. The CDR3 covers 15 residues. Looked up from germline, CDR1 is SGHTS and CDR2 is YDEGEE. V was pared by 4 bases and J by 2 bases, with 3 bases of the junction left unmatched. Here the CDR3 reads CASSRGGPGANVLTF. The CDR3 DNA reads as TGTGCCAGCAGCCGAGGGGGCCCTGGGGCCAACGTCCTGACTTTC. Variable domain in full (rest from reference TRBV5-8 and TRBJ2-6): EAGVTQSPTHLIKTRGQQATLRCSPISGHTSVYWYQQALGLGLQFLLWYDEGEERNRGNFPPRFSGRQFPNYSSELNVNALELEDSALYLCASSRGGPGANVLTFGAGSRLTVL.

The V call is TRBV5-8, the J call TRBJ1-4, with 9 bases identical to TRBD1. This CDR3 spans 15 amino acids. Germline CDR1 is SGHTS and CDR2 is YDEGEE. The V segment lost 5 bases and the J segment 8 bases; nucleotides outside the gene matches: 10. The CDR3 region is CASRYQWDREEKLFF. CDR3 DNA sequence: TGTGCCAGCAGGTACCAATGGGACAGGGAAGAAAAACTGTTTTTT.

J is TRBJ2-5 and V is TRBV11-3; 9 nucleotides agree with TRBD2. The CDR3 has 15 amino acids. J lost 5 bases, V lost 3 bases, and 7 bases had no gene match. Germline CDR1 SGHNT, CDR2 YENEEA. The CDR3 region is CASSLGLAMRETQYF. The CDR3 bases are TGTGCCAGCAGCTTGGGACTAGCCATGAGGGAGACCCAGTACTTC.

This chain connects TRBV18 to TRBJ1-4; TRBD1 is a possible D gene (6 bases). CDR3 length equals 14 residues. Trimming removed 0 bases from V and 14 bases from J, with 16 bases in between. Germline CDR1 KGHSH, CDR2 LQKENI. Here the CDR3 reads CASSPPGFGQGLFF. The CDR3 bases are TGTGCCAGCTCACCACCTGGTTTCGGTCAGGGGCTGTTTTTT.

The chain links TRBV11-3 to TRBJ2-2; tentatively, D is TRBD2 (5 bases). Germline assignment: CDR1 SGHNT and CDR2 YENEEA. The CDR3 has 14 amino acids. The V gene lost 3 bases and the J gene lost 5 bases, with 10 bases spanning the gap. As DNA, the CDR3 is TGTGCCAGCAGCTTCTTTCCGGGAACCGGGGAGCTGTTTTTT. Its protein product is CASSFFPGTGELFF.

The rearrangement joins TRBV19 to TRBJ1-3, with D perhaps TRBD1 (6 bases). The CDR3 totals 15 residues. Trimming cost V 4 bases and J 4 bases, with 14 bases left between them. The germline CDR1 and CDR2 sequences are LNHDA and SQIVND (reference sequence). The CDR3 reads CASSTVTGRGNTIYF. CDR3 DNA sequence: TGTGCCAGTAGTACTGTGACAGGTAGAGGAAACACCATATATTTT.

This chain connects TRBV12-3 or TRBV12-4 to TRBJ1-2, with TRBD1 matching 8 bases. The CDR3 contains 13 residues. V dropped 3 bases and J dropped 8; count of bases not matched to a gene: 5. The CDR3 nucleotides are TGTGCCAGCAGTTTTAGGACAGGGCGCGGCTACACCTTC. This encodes CASSFRTGRGYTF.

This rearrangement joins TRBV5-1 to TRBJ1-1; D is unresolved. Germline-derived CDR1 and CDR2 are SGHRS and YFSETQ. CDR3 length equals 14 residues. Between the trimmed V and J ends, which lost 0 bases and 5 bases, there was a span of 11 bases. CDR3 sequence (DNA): TGCGCCAGCAGCTTGGGCCCGACGGGGACTGAAGCTTTCTTT. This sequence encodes CASSLGPTGTEAFF. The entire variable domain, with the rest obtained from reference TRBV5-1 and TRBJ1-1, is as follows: KAGVTQTPRYLIKTRGQQVTLSCSPISGHRSVSWYQQTPGQGLQFLFEYFSETQRNKGNFPGRFSGRQFSNSRSEMNVSTLELGDSALYLCASSLGPTGTEAFFGQGTRLTVV.

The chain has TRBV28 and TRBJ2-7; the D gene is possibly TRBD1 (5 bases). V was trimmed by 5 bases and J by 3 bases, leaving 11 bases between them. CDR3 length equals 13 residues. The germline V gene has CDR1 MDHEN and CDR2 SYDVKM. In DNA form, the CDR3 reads TGTGCCAGCAGTCCAGGGATCTACTACGAGCAGTACTTC. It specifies CASSPGIYYEQYF.

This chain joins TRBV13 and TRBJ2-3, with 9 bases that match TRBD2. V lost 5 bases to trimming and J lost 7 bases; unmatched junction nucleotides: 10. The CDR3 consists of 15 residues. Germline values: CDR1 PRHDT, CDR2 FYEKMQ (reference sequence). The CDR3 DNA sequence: TGTGCCAGCAGCCGTGAGCGGGGGGCCGTATATACGCAGTATTTT. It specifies CASSRERGAVYTQYF.

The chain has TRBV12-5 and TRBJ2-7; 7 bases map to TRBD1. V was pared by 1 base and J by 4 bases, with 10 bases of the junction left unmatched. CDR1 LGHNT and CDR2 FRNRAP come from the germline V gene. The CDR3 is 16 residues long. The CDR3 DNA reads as TGTGCTAGTGGTTTGGCCAGGAGAGGGGGCGCTTACGAGCAGTACTTC. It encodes CASGLARRGGAYEQYF.